This paragraph covers one T cell receptor (beta chain) sequence. Its antigen is unknown. Qualities for individual bases were not recorded, and no much larger clone is one base off. This entry comes from a study of CD8+ T cells in alopecia areata (dated by TCRdb to 2017 to 2018). Looking at the study overall: The study used high-throughput TCRbeta sequencing to examine T cell clonal expansion in alopecia areata, in both the C3H/HeJ mouse model and human patients. In humans, TCRbeta sequencing was performed on scalp tissue and on sorted CD4+ and CD8+ peripheral blood T cells from healthy controls and from patients with patchy or totalis/universalis alopecia areata. The RNA source kit depended on sample type: the PAXgene miRNA kit for fixed scalp, the miRNeasy kit for PBMCs, and the RNeasy kit for mouse skin. Scalp clonality was compared among normal scalp (n=4), patchy alopecia areata scalp (n=8), and alopecia totalis/universalis scalp (n=8). immunoSEQ multiplex PCR using 35 Vbeta forward primers and 13 Jbeta reverse primers was used to amplify TCRbeta CDR3 regions. On the study overall, not on this receptor specifically: Lesional scalp, especially in alopecia totalis/universalis, showed higher clonality and more expanded CD8+ clones than normal scalp, suggesting antigenic drive. Unlike mouse skin, where gammadelta T cells dominate, normal human skin contains resident alphabeta T cells that get sequenced too, which complicates analysis of the scalp TCR repertoire. TCR sequences shared between patients were less clear than in mice, possibly partly because of HLA diversity in the patient population.

From alopecia areata patients, peripheral blood was collected along with lesional scalp punch biopsies. PBMCs were isolated by density centrifugation and stained for CD3, CD4 and CD8, and CD4+ and CD8+ T cells were sorted on a FACSAria. As part of a multicenter biomarker study, untreated alopecia areata patients were recruited. In a few patients from the biomarker study, the blood CD8+ T cells went through an additional sort into NKG2D-low and NKG2D-high fractions. Libraries were constructed by the immunoSEQ multiplex PCR assay. RNA was extracted from all samples and reverse transcribed into cDNA as template for TCR sequencing. SuperScript III was used for first-strand cDNA synthesis, primed with a 2:1 mix of oligo-dT and random hexamers. Amplification bias was assessed with a synthetic immune receptor repertoire, and residual bias was removed computationally. On the study's bioinformatics: After raw reads were preprocessed to remove errors, the CDR3 was defined following IMGT conventions as running from the conserved cysteine to phenylalanine. Clonality was calculated as 1 minus Shannon entropy normalized by log2 of the number of productive unique TCRs. Scalp TCRbeta sequences were cross-referenced with sorted blood CD4 and CD8 repertoires so that the CD4 or CD8 identity of scalp clones could be inferred. In its TCRdb copy, this immuneACCESS table keeps in-frame sequences only and misses some clones. Where compared with another copy, unresolved V genes explain less than half of these, and the others have no known cause. The DNA was the basis for D and trimming; V, J and clone size are from that table. The table for this sample lists approximately 89,000 clones; around 54% of them were counted only once. Of the sample, approximately 5.4% falls within the top ten clones.

The clonotype was recovered from a human donor with alopecia areata. Sample: NKG2D-high CD8+ T cells sorted from blood. According to the study, the label for this sample's cell subset or site signals: sorted CD8+ NKG2D-high blood T cells.

This receptor has the CDR3 CASSYFGQGYPQHF. The sequenced DNA: TGTGCCAGCAGTTACTTCGGACAGGGATACCCCCAGCATTTT. Here the chain combines TRBV28 and TRBJ1-5; 8 bases in the middle match TRBD1. The germline V gene encodes CDR1 MDHEN and CDR2 SYDVKM. V is cut back by 4 bases and J by 10 bases, with 9 bases in the junction unmatched. Taken from cysteine to phenylalanine, the CDR3 has 14 residues. Here the CDR3 DNA is all that survives: 42 bases in frame from base 1. Where the CDR3 stops, the reference TRBV28 and TRBJ1-5 genes take over; the full variable domain is DVKVTQSSRYLVKRTGEKVFLECVQDMDHENMFWYRQDPGLGLRLIYFSYDVKMKEKGDIPEGYSVSREKKERFSLILESASTNQTSMYLCASSYFGQGYPQHFGDGTRLSIL.